Shown below are 6 T cell receptor beta chains from a single sample sequenced in a study of OX40 agonist ivuxolimab in advanced cancers. Sequenced by immunoSEQ multiplex PCR; TCRdb stores in-frame clones only, minus some. The sample lists around 63,000 clones, 92% occurring once. The sample in question was CD4+ or CD8+ T cells sorted from blood, obtained in a trial of the OX40 agonist ivuxolimab. These receptors came from an adult with an advanced solid tumor such as melanoma, head and neck, liver or kidney cancer.

The CDR3 loop reads CASSLGGGLEDTQYF. In DNA form, the CDR3 reads TGTGCCAGCAGCTTAGGAGGGGGCCTTGAAGATACGCAGTATTTT. The rearrangement joins TRBV11-3 to TRBJ2-3, with TRBD1 matching over 7 bases. This CDR3 contains 15 residues. CDR1 and CDR2 (germline): SGHNT, YENEEA. J was trimmed by 5 bases and V by 1 base; bases with no gene match: 6. The full variable domain, its missing parts supplied by reference TRBV11-3 and TRBJ2-3, is EAGVVQSPRYKIIEKKQPVAFWCNPISGHNTLYWYLQNLGQGPELLIRYENEEAVDDSQLPKDRFSAERLKGVDSTLKIQPAELGDSAVYLCASSLGGGLEDTQYFGPGTRLTVL.

The chain links TRBV7-9 to TRBJ1-6, with D perhaps TRBD1 (5 bases). The germline CDR1 and CDR2 sequences are SEHNR and FQNEAQ (reference sequence). This CDR3 contains 13 residues. V lost 5 bases, J lost 12 bases, and 14 bases lay in between. The chain's CDR3 is CASSLDIGGPLHF. The CDR3, as DNA: TGTGCCAGCAGCCTTGATATCGGGGGACCCCTCCACTTT. Supplemented by reference TRBV7-9 and TRBJ1-6, the full variable domain reads DTGVSQNPRHKITKRGQNVTFRCDPISEHNRLYWYRQTLGQGPEFLTYFQNEAQLEKSRLLSDRFSAERPKGSFSTLEIQRTEQGDSAMYLCASSLDIGGPLHFGNGTRLTVT.

J is TRBJ2-7 and V is TRBV9; D possibly matches TRBD1 or TRBD2 (5 bases each). V lost 3 bases to trimming and J lost 1 base, with 11 bases between them. Germline V gene lookup returns CDR1 SGDLS and CDR2 YYNGEE. CDR3 length: 14 amino acids. The CDR3 loop is CASSAGTISYEQYF. As DNA, the CDR3 is TGTGCCAGCAGCGCAGGGACGATATCCTACGAGCAGTACTTC.

The chain links TRBV10-3 to TRBJ1-3; D gene ambiguous. The V end lost 4 bases, the J end lost 3 bases, and 13 bases lay between the germline ends. The CDR3 has 15 amino acids. The germline V gene encodes CDR1 ENHRY and CDR2 SYGVKD. CDR3 residues: CAISAAEEYGNTIYF. CDR3 coding DNA: TGTGCCATCAGTGCCGCCGAGGAATATGGAAACACCATATATTTT.

The chain couples TRBV4-1 to TRBJ2-5; D perhaps matches TRBD1 (6 bases). The DNA end is a closer match to TRBJ2-7, so the J assignment may be wrong. In germline, CDR1 is MGHRA, CDR2 YSYEKL. The CDR3 consists of 14 residues. CDR3 sequence: CASSQGAQGYEQYF. In nucleotides, the CDR3 is TGCGCCAGCAGCCAAGGGGCCCAGGGGTACGAGCAGTACTTC.

J is TRBJ2-4 and V is TRBV4-1; TRBD2 aligns across 10 bases. Germline CDR1 and CDR2: MGHRA and YSYEKL. This CDR3 has 16 amino acids. Losses at the gene ends were 0 bases for V and 8 bases for J; bases not matched to a gene: 7. CDR3 sequence (DNA): TGCGCCAGCAGCCAAGAGACTAGCGGGCGCCGGGACATTCAGTACTTC. Protein product: CASSQETSGRRDIQYF.